The 25 T cell receptor beta chains listed next were all sequenced from one sample in a study of post-analysis software for immune sequencing data. Study results and caveats: Higher frequency in patients than in controls was seen for about five TRBV segments, with TRBV5-6, TRBV5-1 and TRBV20-1 among them.

These receptors have no known antigen. Unique molecular identifiers had been added to the TCR beta cDNA libraries. TCRdb fed the PCR reads into MiXCR, producing one record per CDR3 protein. The repertoire holds roughly 430,000 distinct CDR3 sequences, with 39% as singletons. Input material: blood. All receptors come from a girl aged 2 to 9 with multiple sclerosis.

The chain links TRBV5-4 to TRBJ1-6; D ambiguous. Germline V gives CDR1 SGHNT, CDR2 YYREEE (reference sequence). Trimming took 0 bases from V and 7 from J, leaving 5 bases between them. The CDR3 runs 13 residues. This chain's CDR3 is CASSLVGNSPLHF. The CDR3 DNA follows: TGTGCCAGCAGCTTGGTGGGAAATTCACCCCTCCACTTT.

On this clonotype itself: Just one base apart from a much larger clone, this may be a read error. The chain joins TRBV9 to TRBJ2-7, with a tentative D call TRBD1 (6 bases). The J call may be faulty, since TRBJ2-5 better matches the DNA end. CDR3 size: 13 residues. Germline CDR1 and CDR2: SGDLS and YYNGEE. The CDR3 DNA reads TGTGCCAGCAGCGCCGGACAGAAAGAGACCCAGTACTTC. Its protein product is CASSAGQKETQYF.

Details on this clonotype: Germline is not matched at one junction end, which may reflect a read error. This rearrangement joins TRBV15 to TRBJ1-5, with D maybe TRBD1 (6 bases). From germline, CDR1 is LNHNV and CDR2 YYDKDF (reference sequence). The CDR3 is 17 amino acids. The DNA of the CDR3 is TGTGCCACCAGCAGAGATCTGGTCGGGGGCCGCAATCAGACCCAGCATTTT. Translated: CATSRDLVGGRNQTQHF.

The V and J genes are TRBV2 and TRBJ2-4, with D perhaps TRBD1 (5 bases). The DNA end favors TRBJ2-7, so the J call may be wrong. Germline V CDR1 and CDR2: SNHLY, FYNNEI. The CDR3 loop spans 13 amino acids. The CDR3, as DNA: TGTGCCAGCAGCAGGGCCAGGGTCTACGAGCAGTACTTC. Translated, it gives CASSRARVYEQYF.

The chain combines TRBV29-1 with TRBJ1-2, with D perhaps matching TRBD1 (5 bases). Germline CDR1 is SQVTM and CDR2 is ANQGSEA. This CDR3 contains 13 residues. Deletions cut 4 bases from V and 4 bases from J, with 13 bases between. The DNA of the CDR3 is TGCAGCGTTGTGGGGGAGGGGTCCTATGGCTACACCTTC. This codes for CSVVGEGSYGYTF.

This sequence joins TRBV25-1 and TRBJ1-2; D is ambiguous. Trimming took 1 base from V and 0 from J, leaving 15 bases between them. There are 17 residues in the CDR3. The germline V gene encodes CDR1 MGHDK and CDR2 SYGVNS. As DNA, the CDR3 is TGTGCCAGCAGTGAATTTGGACCGACGCCAGCTAACTATGGCTACACCTTC. Amino acid sequence: CASSEFGPTPANYGYTF.

The chain links TRBV11-2 to TRBJ2-5; 8 nucleotides align to TRBD1. In germline, CDR1 is SGHAT, CDR2 FQNNGV. The CDR3 has 14 residues. V shed 5 bases, J shed 5 bases, and the junction held 7 bases outside the gene matches. CDR3 sequence (DNA): TGTGCCAGCAGCCCCCAGACAGGGGCGGAGACCCAGTACTTC. Its translation: CASSPQTGAETQYF.

The chain links TRBV20-1 to TRBJ2-3, with 7 positions matching TRBD2. Unmatched junction bases numbered 16, after V lost 2 bases and J lost 2 bases. This CDR3 region has 18 residues. The germline V gene encodes CDR1 DFQATT and CDR2 SNEGSKA (reference sequence). This chain's CDR3 is CSARSHSQRTRYTDTQYF. The CDR3 DNA follows: TGCAGTGCTAGATCTCATTCCCAAAGGACTAGGTACACAGATACGCAGTATTTT.

This chain joins TRBV2 and TRBJ1-1; D is undetermined. Trimming took 2 bases from V and 0 from J, leaving 4 bases between them. The CDR3 loop spans 13 amino acids. From germline, CDR1 is SNHLY and CDR2 FYNNEI. DNA of the CDR3: TGTGCCAGCAGTGAATCCGTGAACACTGAAGCTTTCTTT. Protein product: CASSESVNTEAFF.

This chain uses TRBV7-6 with TRBJ2-7; D might be TRBD1 (5 bases). Germline CDR1 reads SGHVS; CDR2 reads FNYEAQ. The CDR3 spans 14 residues. The V and J ends lost 3 bases and 7 bases respectively, with 16 bases between them. CDR3: CASSFRGSYNEQYF. The CDR3 DNA is TGTGCCAGCAGCTTTAGGGGTTCCTACAATGAGCAGTACTTC.

The chain recombines TRBV28 with TRBJ2-1; TRBD1 or TRBD2 may be the D gene (5 bases each). V lost 3 bases, J lost 6 bases, and 15 bases lay in between. The CDR3 consists of 15 residues. Germline loops: CDR1 MDHEN, CDR2 SYDVKM. CDR3 nucleotides: TGTGCCAGCAGTTTGACCGAATTGGGACGCAATGAGCAGTTCTTC. This gives the protein CASSLTELGRNEQFF.

The chain links TRBV20-1 to TRBJ1-5, with D uncertain. Germline-derived CDR1 and CDR2 are DFQATT and SNEGSKA (reference sequence). The V end lost 6 bases, the J end lost 2 bases, and 20 bases lay between the germline ends. The CDR3 is 16 residues long. The CDR3: CSASKFSGKGNQPQHF. The CDR3 DNA is TGCAGTGCCAGCAAGTTCTCGGGGAAGGGCAATCAGCCCCAGCATTTT.

The rearrangement uses TRBV18 and TRBJ2-7; either TRBD1 or TRBD2 may fit D (5 bases each). Germline V CDR1 and CDR2: KGHSH, LQKENI. CDR3 length: 14 residues. Trimming removed 5 bases from V and 3 bases from J, with 14 bases in between. Written as DNA, the CDR3 is TGTGCCAGCTCATCCGGGACCCTCGACTACGAGCAGTACTTC. This translates into CASSSGTLDYEQYF. The full variable domain, with the rest looked up from reference TRBV18 and TRBJ2-7, is NAGVMQNPRHLVRRRGQEARLRCSPMKGHSHVYWYRQLPEEGLKFMVYLQKENIIDESGMPKERFSAEFPKEGPSILRIQQVVRGDSAAYFCASSSGTLDYEQYFGPGTRLTVT.

This clonotype has only a few counts. The genes are TRBV11-3 and TRBJ2-7, with 9 bases aligning to TRBD1. The CDR3 totals 15 residues. The V gene end was trimmed by 5 bases and the J gene end by 2 bases; junction bases not matched to a gene: 7. In germline, CDR1 is SGHNT, CDR2 YENEEA. The CDR3 DNA reads TGTGCCAGCAGCCCTCCCGGGACAGGGACCTACGAGCAGTACTTC. Translating gives CASSPPGTGTYEQYF. Variable domain in full (rest from reference TRBV11-3 and TRBJ2-7): EAGVVQSPRYKIIEKKQPVAFWCNPISGHNTLYWYLQNLGQGPELLIRYENEEAVDDSQLPKDRFSAERLKGVDSTLKIQPAELGDSAVYLCASSPPGTGTYEQYFGPGTRLTVT.

The gene calls are TRBV20-1 and TRBJ2-3; D is undetermined. The CDR3 is 13 residues long. Germline V lookup: CDR1 DFQATT, CDR2 SNEGSKA (reference sequence). V lost 1 base to trimming and J lost 2 bases, with 7 bases between them. The chain's CDR3 is CSARASNTDTQYF. The CDR3 DNA reads as TGCAGTGCTAGAGCTTCTAACACAGATACGCAGTATTTT.

With respect to this clonotype: With a much larger clone just one base away, this may be a read error. The chain is built from TRBV29-1 and TRBJ2-7; a weak D match, TRBD2 (6 bases). The germline V gene encodes CDR1 SQVTM and CDR2 ANQGSEA. The V and J ends lost 7 bases and 8 bases respectively, with 21 bases between them. The CDR3 is made up of 13 amino acids. The CDR3 spells CSALLPSSVQQYF. The CDR3 region has the DNA TGCAGCGCCCTCCTCCCCTCTAGCGTCCAGCAGTACTTC.

This sequence joins TRBV27 and TRBJ1-1; TRBD1 might be the D (5 bases). Germline V gene data show CDR1 as MNHEY and CDR2 as SMNVEV (reference sequence). This CDR3 spans 15 amino acids. Trimming removed 6 bases from V and 6 bases from J, with 20 bases in between. The CDR3 region is CASSHLFGAGAEAFF. The DNA for the CDR3 is TGTGCCAGCAGCCATCTTTTCGGGGCGGGGGCTGAAGCTTTCTTT.

This clonotype was counted between two and nine times. This chain joins TRBV29-1 and TRBJ2-2, with TRBD1 matching over 7 bases. The CDR3 totals 15 residues. After removal of 6 bases from V and 2 bases from J, the junction contained 9 bases not matched to a gene. Germline assignment: CDR1 SQVTM and CDR2 ANQGSEA. CDR3 sequence (DNA): TGCAGCGTGGAACTGACAGGGTCAAACACCGGGGAGCTGTTTTTT. The encoded protein is CSVELTGSNTGELFF.

V usage is TRBV28 and J usage is TRBJ2-1; D may be TRBD2 (6 bases). The CDR3 consists of 19 residues. V lost 1 base and J lost 6, with 25 bases in between. CDR1 is MDHEN and CDR2 is SYDVKM in the germline V gene. CDR3 region: CASSLYGLAWVSGSNEQFF. The CDR3, as DNA: TGTGCCAGCAGTTTATACGGTCTAGCGTGGGTCTCGGGTTCCAATGAGCAGTTCTTC.

The chain uses TRBV9 and TRBJ2-1; 11 positions match TRBD2. V dropped 5 bases and J dropped 5; count of bases not matched to a gene: 21. The length of the CDR3 is 20 residues. CDR1 and CDR2 (germline): SGDLS, YYNGEE. The DNA for the CDR3 is TGTGCCAGCAGTCCTCCCGGACACCCGGGACTAGCGGCTGGGGACAATGAGCAGTTCTTC. Translating it yields CASSPPGHPGLAAGDNEQFF.

This clonotype was seen more than once but under ten times. The rearrangement joins TRBV6-1 to TRBJ2-5; D is possibly TRBD2 (7 bases). The V gene lost 7 bases and the J gene lost 4 bases, with 25 bases spanning the gap. Germline values: CDR1 MNHNS, CDR2 SASEGT. The CDR3 extends over 17 amino acids. CDR3 amino acids: CASTSKPRGAQAETQYF. In DNA form, the CDR3 reads TGTGCCAGCACCTCCAAACCCCGGGGGGCCCAGGCAGAGACCCAGTACTTC.

V usage is TRBV5-5 and J usage is TRBJ1-5, with no clear D. The V gene lost 4 bases and the J gene lost 5 bases, with 7 bases spanning the gap. The CDR3 is made up of 12 amino acids. The V gene's germline CDR1 is SGHKS and CDR2 YYEKEE (reference sequence). The CDR3 loop is CASSNVDQPQHF. The CDR3 DNA is TGTGCCAGCAGCAATGTGGATCAGCCCCAGCATTTT.

The sample holds a few counts of this clonotype. The chain combines TRBV7-8 with TRBJ1-4, with D perhaps TRBD1 (6 bases). Per the germline V gene, CDR1 is SGHVS and CDR2 is FQNEAQ. V lost 2 bases and J lost 8, with 15 bases in between. This CDR3 spans 15 amino acids. The CDR3 bases are TGTGCCAGCAGCTTAAGTACAGGGCCGAGGGAAAAACTGTTTTTT. As protein: CASSLSTGPREKLFF.

The CDR3 region is CASSRSTGTGDGYTF. CDR3 nucleotide sequence: TGCGCCAGCAGCCGTTCCACCGGGACAGGGGATGGCTACACCTTC. V and J are TRBV4-3 and TRBJ1-2; 10 nucleotides align to TRBD1. Per germline, CDR1 LGHNA and CDR2 YSLEER. V was pared by 4 bases and J by 6 bases, with 8 bases of the junction left unmatched. The CDR3 totals 15 residues.

The chain recombines TRBV7-2 with TRBJ2-4; 10 bases fit TRBD1. The DNA end is more similar to TRBJ2-7, so the J call may be wrong. Germline V CDR1 and CDR2: SGHTA, FQGNSA. This CDR3 is built from 18 residues. The CDR3 loop is CASSSGTGALLRFNEQYF. CDR3 DNA: TGTGCCAGCAGCTCCGGGACAGGGGCTCTCCTCAGGTTCAACGAGCAGTACTTC.